The rows below give T cell receptor beta chains drawn from one sample of a study of blood T cells in healthy people across ages. TCRdb reprocessed the 5' RACE reads with MiXCR, giving one entry per CDR3 protein. The sample records roughly 1,000,000 distinct CDR3 sequences, 20% to 25% being singletons. The same data also contributed to another study, on T cells of mothers and their children.

Material: blood. The receptors stem from a girl aged 2 to 10 in good health. The CDR3 runs from the conserved cysteine through the conserved F or W. D genes are given only for firm matches. Expanded clones get a size class; other rows say once, few or many, or leave the size out.

NA	few	TRBV29-1	TRBJ1-5	TGCAGCGTATTAGACGGTAGCAATCAGCCCCAGCATTTT	CSVLDGSNQPQHF
NA	NA	TRBV23-1	TRBJ2-7	TGCGCCAGCAGTCAAAACTATCCCCTTTCCTACGAGCAGTACTTC	CASSQNYPLSYEQYF
NA	many	TRBV9	TRBJ2-2	TGTGCCAGCAGCGCGGGTTTTGGCTCCGGGGAGCTGTTTTTT	CASSAGFGSGELFF
NA	NA	TRBV6-6	TRBJ2-7	TGTGCCAGCCTGGAGGTGGTGGGCGGGAACGAGCAGTACTTC	CASLEVVGGNEQYF
NA	few	TRBV7-9	TRBJ1-2	TGTGCCAGCAGCTTCGGGCCACAGGACCTCTATGGCTACACCTTC	CASSFGPQDLYGYTF
NA	once	TRBV7-6	TRBJ2-7	TGTGCCAGCAGCTTAAGGGGAGGAGGCCCCTACGAGCAGTACTTC	CASSLRGGGPYEQYF
NA	NA	TRBV5-5	TRBJ1-4	TGTGCCAGCAGCTTCGGGGCTTATTCAGCTAATGAAAAACTGTTTTTT	CASSFGAYSANEKLFF
TRBD1	few	TRBV20-1	TRBJ2-1	TGCAGTGCTAGTCCCTGGACAGGGATGAGCTACAATGAGCAGTTCTTC	CSASPWTGMSYNEQFF
NA	few	TRBV20-1	TRBJ2-7	TGCAGTGCTAGCGGGGCGGCACCCTACGAGCAGTACTTC	CSASGAAPYEQYF
NA	NA	TRBV4-1	TRBJ2-7	TGCGCCAGCAGCCAGAGTCGGGGCTACCCCTACGAGCAGTACTTC	CASSQSRGYPYEQYF
TRBD2	NA	TRBV5-1	TRBJ2-1	TGCGCCAGCAGCTCGGGGGAGGGACTAGCGGGAGTTACTGAGCAGTTCTTC	CASSSGEGLAGVTEQFF
NA	NA	TRBV6-6	TRBJ1-1	TGTGCCAGCAGTTACTCCCAGGCCCCTGAAGCTTTCTTT	CASSYSQAPEAFF
NA	NA	TRBV29-1	TRBJ1-3	TGCAGCGCCTACGACTCTGGAAACACCATATATTTT	CSAYDSGNTIYF
TRBD1	few	TRBV29-1	TRBJ2-7	TGCAGCGAAAAACCGGGACAGGGTAAAAGCTACGAGCAGTACTTC	CSEKPGQGKSYEQYF
NA	few	TRBV7-2	TRBJ2-5	TGTGCCAGCAGCTTAGGGGTTGAGCGGGCCCTTGAGACCCAGTACTTC	CASSLGVERALETQYF
NA	NA	TRBV3-1	TRBJ2-7	TGTGCCAGCAGCCAAGTAGGGGGCGCGGGGGAGCAGTACTTC	CASSQVGGAGEQYF